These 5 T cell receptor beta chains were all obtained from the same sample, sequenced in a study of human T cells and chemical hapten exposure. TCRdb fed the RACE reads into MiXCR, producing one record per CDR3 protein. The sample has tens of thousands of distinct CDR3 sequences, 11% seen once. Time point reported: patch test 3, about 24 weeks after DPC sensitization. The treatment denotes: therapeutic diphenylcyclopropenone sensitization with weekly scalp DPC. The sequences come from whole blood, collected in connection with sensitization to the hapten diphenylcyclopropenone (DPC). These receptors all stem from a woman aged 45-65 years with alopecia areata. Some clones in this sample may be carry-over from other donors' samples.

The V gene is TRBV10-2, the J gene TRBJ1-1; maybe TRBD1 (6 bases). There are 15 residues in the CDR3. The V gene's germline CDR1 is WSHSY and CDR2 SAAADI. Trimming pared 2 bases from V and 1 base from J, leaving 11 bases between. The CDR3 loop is CASSEPQGKNTEAFF. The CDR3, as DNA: TGCGCCAGCAGTGAGCCACAGGGAAAGAACACTGAAGCTTTCTTT.

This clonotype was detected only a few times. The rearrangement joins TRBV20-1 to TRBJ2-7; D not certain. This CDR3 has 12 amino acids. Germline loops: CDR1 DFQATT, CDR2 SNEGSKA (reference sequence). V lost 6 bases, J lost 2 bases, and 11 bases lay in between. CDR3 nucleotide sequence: TGCAGTGCCCCGGGCCGAGCCTACGAGCAGTACTTC. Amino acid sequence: CSAPGRAYEQYF.

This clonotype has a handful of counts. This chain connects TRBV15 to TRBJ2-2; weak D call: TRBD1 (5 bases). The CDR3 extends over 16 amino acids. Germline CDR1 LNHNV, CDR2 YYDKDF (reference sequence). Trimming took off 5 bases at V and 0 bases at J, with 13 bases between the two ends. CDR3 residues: CATSGTGASNTGELFF. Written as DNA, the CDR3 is TGTGCCACCAGCGGAACAGGCGCTTCGAACACCGGGGAGCTGTTTTTT.

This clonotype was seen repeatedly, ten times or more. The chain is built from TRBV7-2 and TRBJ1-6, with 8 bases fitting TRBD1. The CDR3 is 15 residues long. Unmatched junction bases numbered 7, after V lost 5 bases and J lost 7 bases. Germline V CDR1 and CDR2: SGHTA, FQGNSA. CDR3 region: CASSLRGQENSPLHF. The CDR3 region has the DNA TGTGCCAGCAGCCTCAGGGGACAGGAGAATTCACCCCTCCACTTT.

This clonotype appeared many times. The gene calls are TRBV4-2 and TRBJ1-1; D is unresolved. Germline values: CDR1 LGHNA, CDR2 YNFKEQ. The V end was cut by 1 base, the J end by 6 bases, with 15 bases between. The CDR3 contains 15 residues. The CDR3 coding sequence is TGTGCCAGCAGCCAAGTCCAAGGCCAGAGATCTGAAGCTTTCTTT. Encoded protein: CASSQVQGQRSEAFF.